The clone carrying this TCR beta chain was detected a few times. Researchers prepared the TCRbeta library using unique molecular identifiers, the study reports. Via MiXCR, TCRdb re-called the PCR reads, giving one row per CDR3 protein. The table records about 640,000 distinct CDR3 sequences, 16% of them present only once. The data were taken from a study of T-cell reconstitution after alpha-beta-depleted transplantation in children. After removal of 5 bases from V and 2 bases from J, the junction contained 8 bases not matched to a gene. Germline-derived CDR1 and CDR2 are DFQATT and SNEGSKA (reference sequence). The length of the CDR3 is 14 residues.

This clonotype was obtained from a human donor who donated a stem cell graft to a child with acute myeloid leukemia. The material sequenced was PBMCs from the stem cell graft donor, taken from the stem cell graft. The chain links TRBV20-1 to TRBJ2-7; 8 nucleotides line up with TRBD2. CDR3 region: CSAGLAGSTYEQYF. CDR3 bases: TGCAGTGCTGGATTAGCGGGGTCTACCTACGAGCAGTACTTC.